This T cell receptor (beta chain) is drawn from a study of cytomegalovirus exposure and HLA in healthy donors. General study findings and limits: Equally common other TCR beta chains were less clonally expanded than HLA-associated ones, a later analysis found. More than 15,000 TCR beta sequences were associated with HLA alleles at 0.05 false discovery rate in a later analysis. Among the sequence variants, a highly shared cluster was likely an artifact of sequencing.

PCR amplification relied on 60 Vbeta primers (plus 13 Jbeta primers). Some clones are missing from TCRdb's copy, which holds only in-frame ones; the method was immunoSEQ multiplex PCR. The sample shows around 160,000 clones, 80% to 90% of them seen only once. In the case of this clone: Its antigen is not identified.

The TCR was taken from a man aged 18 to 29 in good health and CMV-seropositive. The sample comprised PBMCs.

The CDR3 protein is CASSSRGLAGGPSSYNEQFF. For the CDR3, the DNA is TGTGCCAGCAGCTCCCGGGGACTAGCGGGGGGCCCCAGCTCCTACAATGAGCAGTTCTTC. The rearrangement links TRBV5-4 to TRBJ2-1, with 15 bases fitting TRBD2. Germline assignment: CDR1 SGHNT and CDR2 YYREEE (reference sequence). The ends lost 3 bases at V and 0 bases at J; junction bases unmatched: 10. This CDR3 region has 20 residues.